The clone carrying this TCR beta chain was counted a few times. The data stem from a study of blood T cell repertoires in COVID-19. About the research overall: In each case, the material was cDNA or gDNA derived from T cells, B-cell-depleted T cells, or PBMCs.

Individuals drawn from 24 US areas were roughly 18 to 95 years old. Assignments of participants to cohorts depended upon their own reported clinical history. Original handling: Reference gene primer amplification in the assay estimated nucleated cell counts. Profiling relied on immunoSEQ multiplex PCR, and the TCRdb table lists in-frame clones only, not all of them. V, J and clone size derive from that table, while D and trimming were established from the DNA sequence. The sample records about 410,000 clones, roughly 91% being singletons. The germline V gene encodes CDR1 SGHRS and CDR2 YFSETQ. Trimming shortened V by 1 base and J by 0 bases, and 4 bases separated the two germline ends. This CDR3 spans 13 amino acids.

The chain has TRBV5-1 and TRBJ1-1, with unresolved D. This TCR was sampled from a woman under 40 who had recovered from COVID-19. Sequencing was carried out using PBMCs or T cells enriched from blood (not recorded which). Here the CDR3 reads CASSLSLNTEAFF. The CDR3 bases are TGCGCCAGCAGCTTGTCTCTGAACACTGAAGCTTTCTTT.